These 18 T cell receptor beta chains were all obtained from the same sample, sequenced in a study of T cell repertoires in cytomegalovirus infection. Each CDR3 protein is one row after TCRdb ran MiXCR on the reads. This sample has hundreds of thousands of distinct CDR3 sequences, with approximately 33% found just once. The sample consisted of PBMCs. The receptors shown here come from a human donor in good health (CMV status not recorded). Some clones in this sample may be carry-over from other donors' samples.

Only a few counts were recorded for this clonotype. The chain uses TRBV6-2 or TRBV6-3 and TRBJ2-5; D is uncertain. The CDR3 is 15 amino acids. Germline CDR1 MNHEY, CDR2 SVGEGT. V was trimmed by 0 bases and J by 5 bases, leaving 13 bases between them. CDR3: CASSYSGLPAETQYF. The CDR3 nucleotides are TGTGCCAGCAGTTACTCGGGCCTCCCCGCGGAGACCCAGTACTTC.

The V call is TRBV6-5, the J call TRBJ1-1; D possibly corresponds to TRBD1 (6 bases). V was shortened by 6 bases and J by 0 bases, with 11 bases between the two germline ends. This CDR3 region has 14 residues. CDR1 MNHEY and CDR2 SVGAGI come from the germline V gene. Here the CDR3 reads CASRPQGLNTEAFF. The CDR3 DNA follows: TGTGCCAGCAGGCCGCAGGGGCTGAACACTGAAGCTTTCTTT.

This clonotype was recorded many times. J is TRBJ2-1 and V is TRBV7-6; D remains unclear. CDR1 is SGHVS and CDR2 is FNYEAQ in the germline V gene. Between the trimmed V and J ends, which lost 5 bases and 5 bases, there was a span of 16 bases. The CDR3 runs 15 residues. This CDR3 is CASSPRAADHNEQFF. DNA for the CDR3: TGTGCCAGCAGCCCCCGGGCAGCCGACCACAATGAGCAGTTCTTC.

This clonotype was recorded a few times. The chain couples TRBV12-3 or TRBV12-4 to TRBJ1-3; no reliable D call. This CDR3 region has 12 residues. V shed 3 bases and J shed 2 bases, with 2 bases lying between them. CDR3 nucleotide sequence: TGTGCCAGCAGTTTCCCTGGAAACACCATATATTTT. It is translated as CASSFPGNTIYF.

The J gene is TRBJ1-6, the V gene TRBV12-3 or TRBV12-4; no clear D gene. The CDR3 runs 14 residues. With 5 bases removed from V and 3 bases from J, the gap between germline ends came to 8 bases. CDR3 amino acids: CASSLGVYNSPLHF. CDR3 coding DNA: TGTGCCAGCAGTCTCGGGGTCTATAATTCACCCCTCCACTTT.

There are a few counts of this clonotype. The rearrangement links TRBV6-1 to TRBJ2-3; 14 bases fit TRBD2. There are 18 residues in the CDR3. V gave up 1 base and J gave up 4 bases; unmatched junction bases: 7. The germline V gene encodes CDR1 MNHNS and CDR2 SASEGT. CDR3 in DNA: TGTGCCAGCAGTGAAGTCGGACTAGCGGGGGGACTGGCAGATACGCAGTATTTT. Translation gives CASSEVGLAGGLADTQYF.

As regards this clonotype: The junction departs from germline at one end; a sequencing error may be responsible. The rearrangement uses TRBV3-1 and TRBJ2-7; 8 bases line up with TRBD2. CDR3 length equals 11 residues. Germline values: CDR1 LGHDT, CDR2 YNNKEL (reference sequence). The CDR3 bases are TGTGCCAGCAGCCATTCGGGAGGGATCCTCTTC. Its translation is CASSHSGGILF.

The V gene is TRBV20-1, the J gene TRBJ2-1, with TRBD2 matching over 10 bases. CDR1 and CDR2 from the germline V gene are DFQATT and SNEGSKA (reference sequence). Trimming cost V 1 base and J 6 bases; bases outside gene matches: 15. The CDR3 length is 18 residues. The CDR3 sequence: CSARAASGGAIRVNEQFF. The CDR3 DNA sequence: TGCAGTGCTAGAGCCGCTAGCGGGGGTGCTATACGGGTCAATGAGCAGTTCTTC.

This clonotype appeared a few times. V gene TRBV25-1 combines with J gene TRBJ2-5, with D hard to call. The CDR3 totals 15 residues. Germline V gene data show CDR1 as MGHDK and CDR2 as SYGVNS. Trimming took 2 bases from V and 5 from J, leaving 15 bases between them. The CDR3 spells CASSEMGPRTETQYF. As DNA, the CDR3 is TGTGCCAGCAGTGAAATGGGCCCACGAACGGAGACCCAGTACTTC.

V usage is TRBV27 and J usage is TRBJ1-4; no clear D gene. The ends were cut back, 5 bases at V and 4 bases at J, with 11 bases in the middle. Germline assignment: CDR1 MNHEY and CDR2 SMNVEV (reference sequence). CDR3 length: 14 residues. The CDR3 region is CASSKGRYNEKLFF. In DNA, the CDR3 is TGTGCCAGCAGTAAAGGACGGTATAATGAAAAACTGTTTTTT.

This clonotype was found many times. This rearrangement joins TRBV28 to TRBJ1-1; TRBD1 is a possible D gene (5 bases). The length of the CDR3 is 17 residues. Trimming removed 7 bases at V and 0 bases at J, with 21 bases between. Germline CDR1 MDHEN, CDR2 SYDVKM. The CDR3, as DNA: TGTGCCAGCATGTTTTGGGCAGGGAGCGGCATGAACACTGAAGCTTTCTTT. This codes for CASMFWAGSGMNTEAFF.

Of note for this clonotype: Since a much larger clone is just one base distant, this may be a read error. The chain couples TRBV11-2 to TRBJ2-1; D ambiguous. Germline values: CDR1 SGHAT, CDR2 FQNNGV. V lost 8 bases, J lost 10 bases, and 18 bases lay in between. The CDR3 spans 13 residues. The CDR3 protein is CASYLSQQKEQFF. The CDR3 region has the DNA TGTGCCAGCTACCTCTCCCAACAGAAAGAGCAGTTCTTC. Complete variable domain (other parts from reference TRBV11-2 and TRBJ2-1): EAGVAQSPRYKIIEKRQSVAFWCNPISGHATLYWYQQILGQGPKLLIQFQNNGVVDDSQLPKDRFSAERLKGVDSTLKIQPAKLEDSAVYLCASYLSQQKEQFFGPGTRLTVL.

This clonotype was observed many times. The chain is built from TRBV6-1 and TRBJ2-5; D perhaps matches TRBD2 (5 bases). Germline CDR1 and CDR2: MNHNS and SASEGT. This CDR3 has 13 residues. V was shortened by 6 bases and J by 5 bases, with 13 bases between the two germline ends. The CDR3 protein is CASSRRVRETQYF. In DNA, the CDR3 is TGTGCCAGCAGCCGGCGGGTCCGGGAGACCCAGTACTTC.

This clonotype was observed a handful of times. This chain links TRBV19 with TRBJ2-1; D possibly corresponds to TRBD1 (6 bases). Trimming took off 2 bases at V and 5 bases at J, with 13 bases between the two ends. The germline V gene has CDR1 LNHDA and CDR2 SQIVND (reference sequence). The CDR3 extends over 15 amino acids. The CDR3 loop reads CASSISLGANNEQFF. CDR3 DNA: TGTGCCAGTAGTATAAGTTTGGGGGCCAACAATGAGCAGTTCTTC. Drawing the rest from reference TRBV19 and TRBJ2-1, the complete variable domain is DGGITQSPKYLFRKEGQNVTLSCEQNLNHDAMYWYRQDPGQGLRLIYYSQIVNDFQKGDIAEGYSVSREKKESFPLTVTSAQKNPTAFYLCASSISLGANNEQFFGPGTRLTVL.

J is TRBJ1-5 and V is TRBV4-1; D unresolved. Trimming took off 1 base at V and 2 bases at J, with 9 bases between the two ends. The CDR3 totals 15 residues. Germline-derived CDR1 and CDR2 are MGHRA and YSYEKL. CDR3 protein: CASSQAENRNQPQHF. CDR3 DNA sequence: TGCGCCAGCAGCCAAGCGGAGAATCGCAATCAGCCCCAGCATTTT.

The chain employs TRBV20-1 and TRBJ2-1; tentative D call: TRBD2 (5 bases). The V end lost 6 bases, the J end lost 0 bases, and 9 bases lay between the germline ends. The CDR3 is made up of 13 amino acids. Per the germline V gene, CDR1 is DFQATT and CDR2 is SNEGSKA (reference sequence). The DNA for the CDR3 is TGCAGTGCCCCTACTAGCTCCTACAATGAGCAGTTCTTC. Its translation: CSAPTSSYNEQFF.

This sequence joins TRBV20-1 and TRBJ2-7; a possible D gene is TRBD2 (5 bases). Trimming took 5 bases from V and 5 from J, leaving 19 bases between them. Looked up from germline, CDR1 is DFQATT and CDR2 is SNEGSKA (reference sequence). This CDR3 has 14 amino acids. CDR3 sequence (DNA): TGCAGTGCTTCGGGAACAGTGCCGCGGCACGAGCAGTACTTC. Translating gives CSASGTVPRHEQYF.

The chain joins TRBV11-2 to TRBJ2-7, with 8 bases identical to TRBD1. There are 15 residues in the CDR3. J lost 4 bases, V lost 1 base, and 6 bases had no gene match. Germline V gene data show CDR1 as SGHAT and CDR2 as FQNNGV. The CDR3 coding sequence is TGTGCCAGCAGCTTAGCACAGGGGGGCTTGTACGAGCAGTACTTC. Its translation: CASSLAQGGLYEQYF.